A single sample gave rise to the 10 T cell receptor beta chains below, sequenced in a study of CD8 T cells in ankylosing spondylitis. Findings and caveats of the study: Fewer than ten highly homologous variants made up a TCR beta motif that seemed to typify ankylosing spondylitis blood.

TCRdb itself ran the 5' RACE reads through MiXCR, one entry per CDR3 protein. The table has 650,000 to 800,000 distinct CDR3 sequences, around 19% seen once. What these receptors recognize is not known. The sample taken for sequencing was blood, either unsorted or a sorted T cell fraction (not recorded which). The source of these receptors is a male donor with ankylosing spondylitis.

The chain links TRBV6-2 or TRBV6-3 to TRBJ2-5; 9 bases fit TRBD2. From germline, CDR1 is MNHEY and CDR2 SVGEGT. The CDR3 totals 15 residues. V lost 0 bases, J lost 1 base, and 0 bases stayed unmatched. The CDR3 nucleotides read TGTGCCAGCAGTTACTCGACTAGCGGCCAAGAGACCCAGTACTTC. The encoded protein is CASSYSTSGQETQYF.

The V call is TRBV5-8, the J call TRBJ2-4, with 8 positions matching TRBD2. This CDR3 is 13 amino acids long. Germline V lookup: CDR1 SGHTS, CDR2 YDEGEE. V lost 2 bases and J lost 15; bases outside the gene matches: 10. For the CDR3, the DNA is TGTGCCAGCAGCTTAACGGGGGGGGCCGCTCGGTACTTC. It yields the protein CASSLTGGAARYF.

The chain recombines TRBV7-2 with TRBJ2-3; 13 positions match TRBD2. V was clipped by 4 bases and J by 7 bases; unmatched bases: 8. The germline gives CDR1 SGHTA, CDR2 FQGNSA. This CDR3 spans 16 amino acids. In nucleotides, the CDR3 is TGTGCCAGCAGCTCCGGACTAGCGGGAGCCCTTCATACGCAGTATTTT. It is translated as CASSSGLAGALHTQYF.

J is TRBJ2-7 and V is TRBV4-1; D uncertain. The CDR3 runs 15 residues. In germline, CDR1 is MGHRA, CDR2 YSYEKL. The ends were cut back, 1 base at V and 1 base at J, with 11 bases in the middle. CDR3 nucleotide sequence: TGCGCCAGCAGCCAAGCGGAGTCCCGTTCCTACGAGCAGTACTTC. Its translation: CASSQAESRSYEQYF.

V and J are TRBV18 and TRBJ2-2; D is uncertain. CDR1 and CDR2 (germline): KGHSH, LQKENI. The CDR3 sequence is 15 residues long. V lost 2 bases to trimming and J lost 1 base, with 8 bases between them. Here the CDR3 reads CASSPVAGNTGELFF. CDR3 DNA sequence: TGTGCCAGCTCACCAGTCGCAGGGAACACCGGGGAGCTGTTTTTT.

The chain has TRBV27 and TRBJ2-1; D gene uncertain. The CDR3 extends over 13 amino acids. The germline V gene encodes CDR1 MNHEY and CDR2 SMNVEV (reference sequence). With 2 bases removed from V and 10 bases from J, the gap between germline ends came to 12 bases. CDR3: CASSLLTRREQFF. The CDR3 DNA reads as TGTGCCAGCAGTTTACTGACCCGCAGAGAGCAGTTCTTC.

The chain combines TRBV20-1 with TRBJ2-1; 8 bases agree with TRBD2. The germline V gene has CDR1 DFQATT and CDR2 SNEGSKA (reference sequence). CDR3 length: 13 residues. V lost 5 bases, J lost 7 bases, and 7 bases stayed unmatched. CDR3 coding DNA: TGCAGTGCTCCCCCGGGAGGGGGTAATGAGCAGTTCTTC. Its translation is CSAPPGGGNEQFF.

This clonotype has a handful of counts. The CDR3 DNA reads TGTGCCAGCAGCACCCGGACTAGCGGAAACAATGAGCAGTTCTTC. Amino acid sequence: CASSTRTSGNNEQFF. The chain joins TRBV5-4 to TRBJ2-1; 10 bases are a match to TRBD2. V lost 4 bases, J lost 5 bases, and 6 bases stayed unmatched. The CDR3 is made up of 15 amino acids. Germline loops: CDR1 SGHNT, CDR2 YYREEE (reference sequence).

This clonotype came up a few times. The chain carries TRBV4-3 and TRBJ1-6; no reliable D call. V was shortened by 2 bases and J by 7 bases, with 9 bases between the two germline ends. This CDR3 region has 14 residues. Germline V gene data show CDR1 as LGHNA and CDR2 as YSLEER. CDR3 coding DNA: TGCGCCAGCAGCCAAAAAGAACGGAATTCACCCCTCCACTTT. Its protein is CASSQKERNSPLHF.

This clonotype occurred a few times. The chain joins TRBV4-3 to TRBJ2-7, with TRBD1 as a possible D gene (5 bases). V shed 3 bases and J shed 4 bases, with 16 bases lying between them. This CDR3 is built from 15 residues. Germline V gene sequence: CDR1 LGHNA, CDR2 YSLEER. In DNA, the CDR3 is TGCGCCAGCAGCCAGAAGACTTGGGGCGAATACGAGCAGTACTTC. It codes for CASSQKTWGEYEQYF.